This T cell receptor (beta chain) was sequenced during a study of monozygotic twins with inflammatory bowel disease. The template-switching step introduced UMIs that carried a 6-nucleotide sample barcode. TCRdb re-called the 5' RACE reads and catalogs CDR3 proteins one per entry, DNA excluded. This sample's clone table lists 330,000 or so distinct CDR3 sequences. In germline, CDR1 is MGHRA, CDR2 YSYEKL. The CDR3 contains 13 residues. The material sequenced was blood. This chain links TRBV4-1 with TRBJ2-1. The source is a human donor with ulcerative colitis or Crohn's disease, or a healthy co-twin of an affected twin (not recorded which). This CDR3 is CASSQKANNEQFF.